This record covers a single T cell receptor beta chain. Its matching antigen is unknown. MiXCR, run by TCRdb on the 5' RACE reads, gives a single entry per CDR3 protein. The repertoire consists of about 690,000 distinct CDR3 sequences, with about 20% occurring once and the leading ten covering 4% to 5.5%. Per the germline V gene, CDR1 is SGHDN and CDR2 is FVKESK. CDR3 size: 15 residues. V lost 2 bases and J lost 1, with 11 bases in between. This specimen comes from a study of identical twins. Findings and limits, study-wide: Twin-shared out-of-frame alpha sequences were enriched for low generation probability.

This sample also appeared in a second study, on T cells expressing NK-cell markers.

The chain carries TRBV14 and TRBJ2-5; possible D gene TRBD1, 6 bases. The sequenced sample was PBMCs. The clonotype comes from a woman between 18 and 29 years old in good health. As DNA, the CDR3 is TGTGCCAGCAGCCAATTGACAGGACTCCAAGAGACCCAGTACTTC. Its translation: CASSQLTGLQETQYF.